The 30 T cell receptor beta chains below were found in one sample sequenced in a study of cytomegalovirus exposure and HLA in healthy donors. PCR used 60 Vbeta primers and 13 Jbeta primers. Repertoires were generated with immunoSEQ multiplex PCR, while TCRdb's copy carries only in-frame clones and drops some. This sample has about 150,000 clones; 70% to 85% occur once, and the top ten carry 3.4%. Sequencing was done on a sample of PBMCs. The receptor set was obtained from a male donor in good health and CMV-seronegative.

The chain carries TRBV2 and TRBJ2-3, with 15 positions matching TRBD2. Trimming took 6 bases from V and 5 from J; bases not matched to a gene: 3. The CDR3 is 15 residues long. Germline values: CDR1 SNHLY, CDR2 FYNNEI. CDR3 nucleotides: TGTGCCAGCAGCCTGGGACTAGCGGGAGGAGATACGCAGTATTTT. This gives the protein CASSLGLAGGDTQYF.

The chain joins TRBV5-5 to TRBJ2-4; 8 nucleotides match TRBD1. This CDR3 contains 18 residues. Germline lookup yields CDR1 SGHKS and CDR2 YYEKEE (reference sequence). V lost 2 bases to trimming and J lost 0 bases; unmatched junction nucleotides: 10. The CDR3 protein is CASSLVFGTGLAKNIQYF. The CDR3 nucleotides read TGTGCCAGCAGCTTAGTCTTTGGGACAGGCTTAGCCAAAAACATTCAGTACTTC.

The chain has TRBV28 and TRBJ2-5, with D tentatively TRBD1 (6 bases). V lost 2 bases and J 1 base, leaving 11 bases between the germline ends. The CDR3 length is 15 residues. In germline, CDR1 is MDHEN, CDR2 SYDVKM. CDR3 bases: TGTGCCAGCAGTTTAACCGACAGGTTCCAAGAGACCCAGTACTTC. Its protein product is CASSLTDRFQETQYF.

The sample holds a few counts of this clone. The chain couples TRBV6-5 to TRBJ1-2; 7 bases match TRBD1. The trim removed 4 bases at V and 4 bases at J, leaving 6 bases unmatched. This CDR3 is built from 14 residues. From germline, CDR1 is MNHEY and CDR2 SVGAGI. The CDR3 nucleotides read TGTGCCAGCAGTTCCCGACAGGGCGCCTATGGCTACACCTTC. Amino acid sequence: CASSSRQGAYGYTF.

The chain employs TRBV29-1 and TRBJ1-2, with D perhaps matching TRBD1 (5 bases). The germline CDR1 and CDR2 sequences are SQVTM and ANQGSEA. The length of the CDR3 is 14 residues. Trimming pared 3 bases from V and 0 bases from J, leaving 11 bases between. The CDR3 spells CSVEWGGANYGYTF. The CDR3 DNA sequence: TGCAGCGTTGAGTGGGGGGGGGCTAACTATGGCTACACCTTC.

The table lists this clone with a count of one. V is TRBV28 and J is TRBJ1-1; no definite D call. Germline V gene lookup returns CDR1 MDHEN and CDR2 SYDVKM. The CDR3 loop spans 12 amino acids. Trimming stripped 3 bases from V and 4 bases from J, with 6 bases between. CDR3 amino acids: CASSFESTEAFF. Written as DNA, the CDR3 is TGTGCCAGCAGTTTCGAGAGCACTGAAGCTTTCTTT.

This clone was counted a few times. V and J are TRBV4-2 and TRBJ2-1, with a tentative D call TRBD2 (6 bases). V was trimmed by 8 bases and J by 5 bases, leaving 10 bases between them. The germline V gene has CDR1 LGHNA and CDR2 YNFKEQ. CDR3 size: 12 residues. The CDR3 region is CASAGRNNEQFF. The CDR3 DNA follows: TGTGCCAGCGCGGGGAGGAACAATGAGCAGTTCTTC.

V and J are TRBV19 and TRBJ2-1; 7 bases are a match to TRBD2. J gave up 3 bases and V 7 bases, and 6 bases lay outside the gene matches. The germline CDR1 and CDR2 sequences are LNHDA and SQIVND (reference sequence). The CDR3 covers 14 residues. Written as DNA, the CDR3 is TGTGCCAGTAAAGGGCCTAGCGGCTACAATGAGCAGTTCTTC. Protein sequence: CASKGPSGYNEQFF.

The genes are TRBV10-3 and TRBJ2-3, with TRBD2 identical over 7 bases. The CDR3 consists of 15 residues. Trimming took 4 bases from V and 2 from J; bases not matched to a gene: 6. From germline, CDR1 is ENHRY and CDR2 SYGVKD. The CDR3 nucleotides read TGTGCCATCAGTGCCGGACTAGGATACACAGATACGCAGTATTTT. Residues: CAISAGLGYTDTQYF.

The V gene is TRBV4-3, the J gene TRBJ2-1, with 10 nucleotides matching TRBD2. Trimming cost V 4 bases and J 4 bases; bases outside gene matches: 4. This CDR3 comprises 15 residues. The germline V gene has CDR1 LGHNA and CDR2 YSLEER. DNA for the CDR3: TGCGCCAGCAGCCCGACTAGCGGGCCTTACAATGAGCAGTTCTTC. Protein product: CASSPTSGPYNEQFF.

The J gene is TRBJ2-7, the V gene TRBV2; D is possibly TRBD2 (7 bases). Germline V gene sequence: CDR1 SNHLY, CDR2 FYNNEI. The CDR3 sequence is 14 residues long. With 4 bases removed from V and 1 base from J, the gap between germline ends came to 11 bases. CDR3: CASSGGGPSYEQYF. CDR3 sequence (DNA): TGTGCCAGCAGTGGGGGGGGCCCATCCTACGAGCAGTACTTC.

With respect to this clone: A read error may account for a junction end that differs from germline. The chain is built from TRBV7-9 and TRBJ2-1, with 7 bases fitting TRBD1. The CDR3 has 18 amino acids. Germline lookup yields CDR1 SEHNR and CDR2 FQNEAQ (reference sequence). The CDR3 DNA reads TGTTCCAGCAGCTTAGCCCTCTCGACAGGGACCCTCTACAATGAGCAGTTCTTC. Protein product: CSSSLALSTGTLYNEQFF.

The rearrangement links TRBV7-6 to TRBJ2-1, with 9 bases identical to TRBD2. This CDR3 has 18 residues. CDR1 and CDR2 (germline): SGHVS, FNYEAQ. The J segment lost 0 bases and the V segment lost 6 bases, leaving 12 bases of the junction unmatched. CDR3 sequence reads: CASRAGSSGTDSYNEQFF. The DNA for the CDR3 is TGTGCCAGCAGAGCGGGGTCTAGCGGGACCGACTCCTACAATGAGCAGTTCTTC.

This sequence joins TRBV18 and TRBJ1-1; perhaps TRBD1 as D (6 bases). The germline V gene has CDR1 KGHSH and CDR2 LQKENI. Trimming stripped 1 base from V and 1 base from J, with 10 bases between. The CDR3 is 15 amino acids. This CDR3 is CASSPQGQSNTEAFF. CDR3 coding DNA: TGTGCCAGCTCACCACAAGGACAGTCGAACACTGAAGCTTTCTTT.

The DNA of the CDR3 is TGTGCCAGCAGCCGGACAGCCGCAACTAATGAAAAACTGTTTTTT. Amino acids: CASSRTAATNEKLFF. V and J are TRBV27 and TRBJ1-4, with a tentative D call TRBD1 (6 bases). The CDR3 is 15 residues long. Per germline, CDR1 MNHEY and CDR2 SMNVEV (reference sequence). V lost 6 bases, J lost 0 bases, and 11 bases lay in between.

This chain joins TRBV27 and TRBJ2-7; 9 bases fit TRBD2. The CDR3 totals 15 residues. Germline CDR1 MNHEY, CDR2 SMNVEV (reference sequence). Trimming at V came to 2 bases and at J to 0 bases, leaving 2 bases not matched to a gene. This CDR3 reads CASSLGSGSSYEQYF. The CDR3 region has the DNA TGTGCCAGCAGTTTAGGTAGCGGGAGCTCCTACGAGCAGTACTTC.

The chain joins TRBV5-5 to TRBJ2-7; D might be TRBD2 (6 bases). Trimming stripped 1 base from V and 3 bases from J, with 14 bases between. Germline CDR1 and CDR2: SGHKS and YYEKEE (reference sequence). This CDR3 comprises 15 residues. The CDR3 loop reads CASSLSRGSDYEQYF. The CDR3, as DNA: TGTGCCAGCAGCTTGAGTCGGGGGTCTGACTACGAGCAGTACTTC.

This clone was counted only a few times. The V and J genes are TRBV28 and TRBJ1-1; a possible D gene is TRBD1 (5 bases). V lost 3 bases to trimming and J lost 0 bases, with 8 bases between them. The CDR3 consists of 14 residues. From germline, CDR1 is MDHEN and CDR2 SYDVKM. The CDR3 DNA is TGTGCCAGCAGTTTCGGGACTCTGAACACTGAAGCTTTCTTT. Translated, it gives CASSFGTLNTEAFF.

The chain employs TRBV7-6 and TRBJ2-3; 7 positions match TRBD1. The trim removed 1 base at V and 4 bases at J, leaving 2 bases unmatched. Germline V CDR1 and CDR2: SGHVS, FNYEAQ. The CDR3 sequence is 14 residues long. This CDR3 reads CASSLGQGPDTQYF. The CDR3 DNA reads as TGTGCCAGCAGCTTAGGACAGGGACCAGATACGCAGTATTTT.

This chain uses TRBV18 with TRBJ2-7; 8 nucleotides line up with TRBD2. With V trimmed by 1 base and J by 0 bases, 2 bases remained unmatched. In germline, CDR1 is KGHSH, CDR2 LQKENI. CDR3 length equals 15 residues. The CDR3 is CASSPLAGYSYEQYF. The CDR3 nucleotides are TGTGCCAGCTCACCACTAGCGGGGTACTCCTACGAGCAGTACTTC.

This sequence joins TRBV27 and TRBJ1-2, with D hard to call. Trimming shortened V by 0 bases and J by 0 bases, and 11 bases separated the two germline ends. CDR1 is MNHEY, CDR2 SMNVEV, per germline (reference sequence). This CDR3 has 16 amino acids. In DNA form, the CDR3 reads TGTGCCAGCAGTTTATCCCCCCGCGGAGCTAACTATGGCTACACCTTC. Residues: CASSLSPRGANYGYTF.

The chain joins TRBV5-1 to TRBJ2-3; 9 bases agree with TRBD1. The CDR3 has 15 amino acids. CDR1 is SGHRS and CDR2 is YFSETQ in the germline V gene. The J segment lost 1 base and the V segment lost 5 bases, leaving 5 bases of the junction unmatched. CDR3 loop: CASRPGQGRTDTQYF. For the CDR3, the DNA is TGCGCCAGCAGGCCGGGACAGGGACGCACAGATACGCAGTATTTT.

The J gene is TRBJ2-5, the V gene TRBV25-1; 9 positions match TRBD1. The junction had 1 base not matched to a gene; V was cut back by 1 base and J by 4 bases. Looked up from germline, CDR1 is MGHDK and CDR2 is SYGVNS. The CDR3 is 14 residues long. CDR3 amino acids: CASSEWGQGETQYF. In DNA, the CDR3 is TGTGCCAGCAGTGAATGGGGACAGGGAGAGACCCAGTACTTC.

The gene calls are TRBV2 and TRBJ1-1; TRBD1 aligns across 8 bases. Germline CDR1 and CDR2: SNHLY and FYNNEI. The junction had 7 bases not matched to a gene; V was cut back by 9 bases and J by 7 bases. CDR3 length equals 12 residues. The CDR3 sequence is CARYGTGVEAFF. The CDR3 nucleotides read TGTGCCAGATACGGGACAGGAGTTGAAGCTTTCTTT.

The chain links TRBV29-1 to TRBJ2-1; the D gene is possibly TRBD2 (6 bases). CDR3 length: 15 residues. The germline CDR1 and CDR2 sequences are SQVTM and ANQGSEA. Trimming stripped 4 bases from V and 9 bases from J, with 22 bases between. CDR3 coding DNA: TGCAGCGTTGGGATCGGGATAGGAGGGGAGAGTGAGCAGTTCTTC. Protein product: CSVGIGIGGESEQFF.

This chain links TRBV5-4 with TRBJ2-1, with D maybe TRBD2 (6 bases). The CDR3 has 16 amino acids. Germline assignment: CDR1 SGHNT and CDR2 YYREEE (reference sequence). The V and J ends lost 4 bases and 4 bases respectively, with 18 bases between them. CDR3 amino acids: CASSEILANPYNEQFF. CDR3 bases: TGTGCCAGCAGCGAGATTCTAGCGAACCCTTACAATGAGCAGTTCTTC.

J is TRBJ2-7 and V is TRBV6-1, with unresolved D. The CDR3 length is 11 residues. Germline CDR1 MNHNS, CDR2 SASEGT. V dropped 3 bases and J dropped 5 bases, with 5 bases sitting between them. The CDR3 is CASSDSDEQYF. In DNA, the CDR3 is TGTGCCAGCAGTGATTCCGACGAGCAGTACTTC.

This rearrangement joins TRBV6-1 to TRBJ1-2; 8 nucleotides match TRBD1. Per germline, CDR1 MNHNS and CDR2 SASEGT. With V trimmed by 2 bases and J by 8 bases, 10 bases remained unmatched. CDR3 length: 15 amino acids. The CDR3 region has the DNA TGTGCCAGCAGTGAAAGGGGACAGGTCTCGGTCGGCTACACCTTC. It translates to CASSERGQVSVGYTF.

The chain combines TRBV5-7 with TRBJ1-2; 9 positions agree with TRBD1. TRBV5-7 carries the ORF label, with uncertain function. The CDR3 runs 14 residues. V was pared by 4 bases and J by 4 bases, with 5 bases of the junction left unmatched. CDR3 residues: CASSGDRATYGYTF. The CDR3 coding sequence is TGTGCCAGCAGCGGGGACAGGGCGACCTATGGCTACACCTTC.

This clone was picked up one time. This chain connects TRBV6-1 to TRBJ2-7; 9 positions match TRBD2. Germline V gene sequence: CDR1 MNHNS, CDR2 SASEGT. Unmatched junction bases numbered 8, after V lost 2 bases and J lost 0 bases. This CDR3 comprises 17 residues. The CDR3 DNA sequence: TGTGCCAGCAGTGAAAGTAGGACTAGCGCAAACTCCTACGAGCAGTACTTC. As protein: CASSESRTSANSYEQYF.